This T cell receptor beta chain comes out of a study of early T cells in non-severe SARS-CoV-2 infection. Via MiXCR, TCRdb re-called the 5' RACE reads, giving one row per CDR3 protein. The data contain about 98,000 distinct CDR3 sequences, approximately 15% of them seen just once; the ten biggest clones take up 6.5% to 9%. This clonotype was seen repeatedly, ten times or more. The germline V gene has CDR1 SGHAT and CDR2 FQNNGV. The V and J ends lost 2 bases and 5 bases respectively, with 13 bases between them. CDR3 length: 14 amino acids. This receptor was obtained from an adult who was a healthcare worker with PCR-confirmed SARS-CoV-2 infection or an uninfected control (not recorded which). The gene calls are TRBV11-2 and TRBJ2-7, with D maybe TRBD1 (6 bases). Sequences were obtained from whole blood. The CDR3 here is CASSLHRVGNEQYF. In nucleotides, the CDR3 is TGTGCCAGCAGCTTACACAGGGTCGGGAACGAGCAGTACTTC.